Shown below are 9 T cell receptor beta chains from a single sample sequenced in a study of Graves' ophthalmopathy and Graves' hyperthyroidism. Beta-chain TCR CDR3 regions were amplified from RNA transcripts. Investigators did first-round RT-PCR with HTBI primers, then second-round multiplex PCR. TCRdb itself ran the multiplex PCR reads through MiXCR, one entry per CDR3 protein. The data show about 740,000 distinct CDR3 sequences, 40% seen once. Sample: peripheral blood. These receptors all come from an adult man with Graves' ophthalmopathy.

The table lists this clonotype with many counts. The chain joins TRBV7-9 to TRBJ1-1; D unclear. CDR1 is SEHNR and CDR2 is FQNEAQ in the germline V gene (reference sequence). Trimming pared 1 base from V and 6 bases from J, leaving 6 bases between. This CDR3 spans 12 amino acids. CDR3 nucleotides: TGTGCCAGCAGCTTAGGGGATCCTGAAGCTTTCTTT. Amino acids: CASSLGDPEAFF.

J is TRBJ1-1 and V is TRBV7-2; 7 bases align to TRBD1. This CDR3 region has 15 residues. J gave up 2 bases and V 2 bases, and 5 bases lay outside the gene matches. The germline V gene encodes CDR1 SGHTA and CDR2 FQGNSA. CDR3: CASSLHPGGNTEAFF. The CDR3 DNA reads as TGTGCCAGCAGCTTACATCCAGGGGGTAACACTGAAGCTTTCTTT.

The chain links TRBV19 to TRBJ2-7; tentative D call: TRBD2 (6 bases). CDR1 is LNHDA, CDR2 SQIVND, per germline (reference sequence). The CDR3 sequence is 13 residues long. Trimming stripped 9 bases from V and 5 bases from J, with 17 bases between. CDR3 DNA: TGTGCCAGCAGTCTAGGAGGGACCCACGAGCAGTACTTC. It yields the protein CASSLGGTHEQYF.

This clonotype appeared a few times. The CDR3 loop reads CSARDVTTGGTNEKLFF. CDR3 DNA: TGCAGTGCTAGAGATGTGACGACAGGGGGGACTAATGAAAAACTGTTTTTT. The rearrangement links TRBV20-1 to TRBJ1-4, with 9 nucleotides matching TRBD1. The germline CDR1 and CDR2 sequences are DFQATT and SNEGSKA (reference sequence). The length of the CDR3 is 17 residues. The ends lost 0 bases at V and 2 bases at J; junction bases unmatched: 7.

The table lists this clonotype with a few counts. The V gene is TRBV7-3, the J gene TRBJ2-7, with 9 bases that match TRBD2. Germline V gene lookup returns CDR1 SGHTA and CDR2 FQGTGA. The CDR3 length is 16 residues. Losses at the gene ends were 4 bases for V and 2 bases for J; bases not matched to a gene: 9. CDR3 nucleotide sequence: TGTGCCAGCAGCTCTCGGACTAGCGCAGAGACCTACGAGCAGTACTTC. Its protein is CASSSRTSAETYEQYF.

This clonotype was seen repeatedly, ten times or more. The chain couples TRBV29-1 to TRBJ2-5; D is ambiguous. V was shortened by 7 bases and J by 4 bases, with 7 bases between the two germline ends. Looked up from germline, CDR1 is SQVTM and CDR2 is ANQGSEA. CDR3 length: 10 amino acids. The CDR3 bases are TGCAGCGCCATGGGAGAGACCCAGTACTTC. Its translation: CSAMGETQYF.

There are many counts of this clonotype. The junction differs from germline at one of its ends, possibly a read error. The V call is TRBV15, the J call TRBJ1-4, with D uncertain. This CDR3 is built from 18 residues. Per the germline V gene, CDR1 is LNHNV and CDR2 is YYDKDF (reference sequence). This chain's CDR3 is CATSRERPGRYGNEKLFF. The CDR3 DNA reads TGTGCCACCAGCCGAGAAAGACCGGGGAGATATGGTAATGAAAAACTGTTTTTT.

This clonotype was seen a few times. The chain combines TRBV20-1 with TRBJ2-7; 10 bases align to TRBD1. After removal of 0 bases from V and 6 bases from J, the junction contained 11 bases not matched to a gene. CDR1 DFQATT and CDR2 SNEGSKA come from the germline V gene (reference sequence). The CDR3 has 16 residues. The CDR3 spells CSARDFRRTGGIEQYF. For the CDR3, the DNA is TGCAGTGCTAGAGATTTTCGTCGGACAGGGGGAATCGAGCAGTACTTC.

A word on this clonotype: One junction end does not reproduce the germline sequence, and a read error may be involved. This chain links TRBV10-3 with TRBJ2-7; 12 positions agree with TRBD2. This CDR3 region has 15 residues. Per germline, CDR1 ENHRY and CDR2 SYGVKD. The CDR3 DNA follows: TGTGCCAGCAGTGAAGCTGTACTAGCGGGAGGTGAGCAGTACTTC. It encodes CASSEAVLAGGEQYF.